The sequence of this T cell receptor beta chain was determined in a study of blood T cell repertoires in COVID-19. About the study: The United States, Italy and Spain were the sources of the acute and convalescent COVID-19 samples.

Germline V lookup: CDR1 SGHTA, CDR2 FQGTGA. The CDR3 has 14 residues. Trimming removed 4 bases at V and 2 bases at J, with 10 bases between. Cohort 3 recovered donors had two negative PCRs, clearance, or symptom resolution. As handled by the study authors: How many nucleated cells were present was estimated from reference gene primer amplification. Profiling relied on immunoSEQ multiplex PCR, and the TCRdb table lists in-frame clones only, not all of them. The DNA was the basis for D and trimming; V, J and clone size are from that table. The table lists a few hundred thousand clones, 89% of them singletons.

The sequence came from a woman aged 40 to 50 who had recovered from COVID-19. This sequence joins TRBV7-3 and TRBJ2-3; D unresolved. The sequenced sample was PBMCs or T cells enriched from blood (not recorded which). CDR3 bases: TGTGCCAGCAGCTCCCCCCCCATCACAGATACGCAGTATTTT. This sequence encodes CASSSPPITDTQYF.